Presented here are 15 T cell receptor beta chains from one specimen sequenced in a study of cytomegalovirus exposure and HLA in healthy donors. This PCR relied on a set of 60 Vbeta primers and 13 Jbeta primers. This table comes from immunoSEQ multiplex PCR, and its TCRdb copy is limited to in-frame clones, with some not included. The sample gives 200,000 to 250,000 clones, more than 60% of which show up once; 1.5% to 2% is in the top ten. Material for sequencing was PBMCs. These receptors were collected from a woman between 25 and 40 years old in good health and CMV-seronegative.

The CDR3 region is CASSPRLALETQYF. As DNA, the CDR3 is TGTGCCAGCAGTCCTCGCTTGGCCCTTGAGACCCAGTACTTC. The chain joins TRBV7-9 to TRBJ2-5; D not resolved. V lost 6 bases and J lost 5, with 16 bases in between. The CDR3 has 14 residues. Looked up from germline, CDR1 is SEHNR and CDR2 is FQNEAQ (reference sequence). The entire variable domain, with the rest obtained from reference TRBV7-9 and TRBJ2-5, is as follows: DTGVSQNPRHKITKRGQNVTFRCDPISEHNRLYWYRQTLGQGPEFLTYFQNEAQLEKSRLLSDRFSAERPKGSFSTLEIQRTEQGDSAMYLCASSPRLALETQYFGPGTRLLVL.

The rearrangement uses TRBV6-5 and TRBJ1-3; D may be TRBD1 (5 bases). This CDR3 is 14 amino acids long. V was shortened by 7 bases and J by 1 base, with 11 bases between the two germline ends. Germline V gives CDR1 MNHEY, CDR2 SVGAGI. CDR3 amino acids: CASMVGGSGNTIYF. The CDR3 nucleotides read TGTGCCAGCATGGTTGGGGGGTCTGGAAACACCATATATTTT.

This clone turned up a few times. The chain couples TRBV9 to TRBJ1-1; D unresolved. V shed 0 bases and J shed 1 base, with 7 bases lying between them. Germline assignment: CDR1 SGDLS and CDR2 YYNGEE. The CDR3 runs to 14 residues. CDR3 amino acids: CASSVGEGNTEAFF. CDR3 DNA: TGTGCCAGCAGCGTAGGGGAGGGGAACACTGAAGCTTTCTTT.

This sequence joins TRBV5-5 and TRBJ1-1; no firm D call. Trimming pared 4 bases from V and 8 bases from J, leaving 15 bases between. The CDR3 is made up of 13 amino acids. Germline V CDR1 and CDR2: SGHKS, YYEKEE (reference sequence). CDR3 amino acids: CASSRTSRPEAFF. DNA of the CDR3: TGTGCCAGCAGCCGTACCAGCAGGCCCGAAGCTTTCTTT.

V usage is TRBV30 and J usage is TRBJ2-1, with 16 bases matching TRBD2. Unmatched junction bases numbered 9, after V lost 4 bases and J lost 9 bases. The CDR3 is made up of 16 amino acids. CDR1 is GTSNPN, CDR2 SVGIG, per germline (reference sequence). DNA for the CDR3: TGTGCCTGGAAAATAGGGACTAGCGGGGGGGCCGGTGAGCAGTTCTTC. Amino acids: CAWKIGTSGGAGEQFF.

Remarks on this clone: Mismatch with germline at one junction end may stem from a read error. V usage is TRBV7-8 and J usage is TRBJ2-1; 10 nucleotides align to TRBD2. CDR1 and CDR2 from the germline V gene are SGHVS and FQNEAQ. This CDR3 is built from 17 residues. DNA for the CDR3: TGTGTCAGCAGCTTAGCACCTAGCGGGAGCTCCTACAATGAGCAGTTCTTC. Amino acid sequence: CVSSLAPSGSSYNEQFF.

The chain links TRBV7-3 to TRBJ2-2, with D possibly matching TRBD1 (6 bases). Germline CDR1 reads SGHTA; CDR2 reads FQGTGA. The CDR3 runs 13 residues. The ends were cut back, 5 bases at V and 8 bases at J, with 12 bases in the middle. CDR3 nucleotides: TGTGCCAGCAGCCCACAGGGTTTAGGGGAGCTGTTTTTT. Translating it yields CASSPQGLGELFF.

The chain links TRBV28 to TRBJ1-5; D unresolved. Germline V gene sequence: CDR1 MDHEN, CDR2 SYDVKM. V shed 4 bases and J shed 2 bases, with 21 bases lying between them. CDR3 length: 18 residues. The chain's CDR3 is CASSSRRAQLSGNQPQHF. CDR3 bases: TGTGCCAGCAGTTCCCGCCGAGCTCAACTCTCTGGCAATCAGCCCCAGCATTTT.

The chain has TRBV9 and TRBJ2-2, with 7 bases identical to TRBD2. CDR1 and CDR2 (germline): SGDLS, YYNGEE. This CDR3 region has 14 residues. The trim removed 2 bases at V and 5 bases at J, leaving 3 bases unmatched. The CDR3 coding sequence is TGTGCCAGCAGCGTCCGGGGGGAAACCGGGGAGCTGTTTTTT. Protein product: CASSVRGETGELFF.

The CDR3 here is CASSSGDRPYSDEKLFF. Here the CDR3 DNA reads TGTGCCAGCAGTTCTGGAGACAGGCCCTATTCCGATGAAAAACTGTTTTTT. The V and J genes are TRBV27 and TRBJ1-4; weak D call: TRBD1 (6 bases). The CDR3 contains 17 residues. V was clipped by 4 bases and J by 6 bases, with 21 bases between them. The germline CDR1 and CDR2 sequences are MNHEY and SMNVEV (reference sequence).

Regarding this clone: The sample has other DNA sequences that encode this CDR3 too. V usage is TRBV7-9 and J usage is TRBJ2-1; 8 bases map to TRBD2. Germline V lookup: CDR1 SEHNR, CDR2 FQNEAQ (reference sequence). This CDR3 comprises 15 residues. The V segment lost 5 bases and the J segment 5 bases; nucleotides outside the gene matches: 8. CDR3 amino acids: CASSVVAGGNNEQFF. In DNA form, the CDR3 reads TGTGCCAGCAGCGTGGTGGCGGGAGGAAACAATGAGCAGTTCTTC.

The rearrangement links TRBV5-1 to TRBJ2-7; 7 positions match TRBD2. CDR1 is SGHRS and CDR2 is YFSETQ in the germline V gene. CDR3 length equals 15 residues. V lost 4 bases and J lost 0; bases outside the gene matches: 7. Here the CDR3 reads CASSLGEGSSYEQYF. In nucleotides, the CDR3 is TGCGCCAGCAGCCTGGGGGAGGGGAGCTCCTACGAGCAGTACTTC.

J is TRBJ1-2 and V is TRBV5-1, with D unresolved. The CDR3 extends over 14 amino acids. V was clipped by 7 bases and J by 1 base, with 14 bases between them. The germline V gene encodes CDR1 SGHRS and CDR2 YFSETQ. The CDR3 here is CASAPFGVNYGYTF. The CDR3 coding sequence is TGCGCCAGCGCACCCTTCGGGGTTAACTATGGCTACACCTTC. The whole variable domain, remainder taken from reference TRBV5-1 and TRBJ1-2, is KAGVTQTPRYLIKTRGQQVTLSCSPISGHRSVSWYQQTPGQGLQFLFEYFSETQRNKGNFPGRFSGRQFSNSRSEMNVSTLELGDSALYLCASAPFGVNYGYTFGSGTRLTVV.

The chain couples TRBV9 to TRBJ2-2, with TRBD2 matching over 10 bases. V shed 4 bases and J 6 bases; nucleotides not matched to a gene: 9. The CDR3 spans 16 residues. From germline, CDR1 is SGDLS and CDR2 YYNGEE. In nucleotides, the CDR3 is TGTGCCAGCAGCCAGCTCACGAGCGGGAGGGCCGGGGAGCTGTTTTTT. This translates into CASSQLTSGRAGELFF.

J is TRBJ1-1 and V is TRBV7-9; D call uncertain. There are 15 residues in the CDR3. CDR1 is SEHNR and CDR2 is FQNEAQ in the germline V gene (reference sequence). Trimming pared 5 bases from V and 1 base from J, leaving 14 bases between. CDR3 protein: CASSPLVATNTEAFF. The CDR3 DNA sequence: TGTGCCAGCAGCCCCCTGGTGGCAACGAACACTGAAGCTTTCTTT.